This entry concerns a single TCR beta chain. What it binds is not known. V dropped 4 bases and J dropped 8; count of bases not matched to a gene: 12. Germline V lookup: CDR1 SEHNR, CDR2 FQNEAQ (reference sequence). CDR3 length equals 16 residues. This sample is part of a study of cytomegalovirus exposure and HLA in healthy donors. General observations from the study: In a later analysis, TCR beta V- and J-gene trimming was associated with a missense DCLRE1C variant.

Donors sampled were nominally healthy, though unrecorded immune exposures were likely. The PCR used 60 Vbeta and 13 Jbeta primers. The table came from immunoSEQ multiplex PCR; TCRdb's copy has only in-frame clones and leaves some out. Counted here are some 130,000 clones, 60% to 80% occurring once; the ten biggest clones make up more than 0.85%. The genes are TRBV7-9 and TRBJ2-4; 9 nucleotides line up with TRBD1. Sequencing input: PBMCs. This TCR derives from a man between 18 and 29 years old in good health and CMV-seronegative. Here the CDR3 reads CASSSSNRGLGDIQYF. The CDR3, as DNA: TGTGCCAGCAGCTCATCAAACAGGGGGCTAGGGGACATTCAGTACTTC.